This is a list of T cell receptor beta chains from one sample in a study of cytomegalovirus exposure and HLA in healthy donors. TCRdb keeps only in-frame clones here, not all; method: immunoSEQ multiplex PCR. The sample lists fewer than 90,000 clones, 70% to 80% occurring once. Input material: PBMCs. The receptor source for this set is a woman aged 40 to 50 in good health and CMV-seropositive. Each CDR3 is given with its conserved first and last residue. The D gene is left open where the match is weak. Clone size is not always given. Where it is, it says once, few, many or a class for expanded clones.

j_gene	v_gene	d_gene	abundance	CDR3nt	CDR3aa
TRBJ1-6	TRBV2	-	-	TGTGCCAGCAACGTCGGCCTAACCGGGTCACCCCTCCACTTT	CASNVGLTGSPLHF
TRBJ2-3	TRBV28	TRBD2	-	TGTGCCAGCAGTCCGGGACTAGCGGGAGTAACATACCGCACAGATACGCAGTATTTT	CASSPGLAGVTYRTDTQYF
TRBJ2-7	TRBV6-5	-	-	TGTGCCAGCAGTTACTCGATGGGCACTCCCGAGCAGTACTTC	CASSYSMGTPEQYF
TRBJ2-2	TRBV6-5	TRBD1	few	TGTGCCAGCAGTTCGACAGGGCCCGGGGAGCTGTTTTTT	CASSSTGPGELFF
TRBJ2-3	TRBV28	-	-	TGTGCCAGCAGTTTCCCCTCAGTGGCAGATACGCAGTATTTT	CASSFPSVADTQYF
TRBJ1-2	TRBV7-9	TRBD1	-	TGTGCCAGCAGCTTAGCTACAGGGGAGTATGGCTACACCTTC	CASSLATGEYGYTF
TRBJ2-1	TRBV7-3	TRBD2	-	TGTGCCAGCAGCCCCGTCCATACTAGCGGGAGGGCGCTCAATGAGCAGTTCTTC	CASSPVHTSGRALNEQFF
TRBJ1-2	TRBV5-1	-	-	TGCGCCAGCAGCTTGGCCGAGGCAAACTATGGCTACACCTTC	CASSLAEANYGYTF
TRBJ2-5	TRBV5-4	TRBD1	-	TGTGCCTGGAAGCCAGGGGGTCTTCAAGAGACCCAGTACTTC	CAWKPGGLQETQYF
TRBJ1-3	TRBV7-2	TRBD1	few	TGTGCCAGCAGCCAATCCGGGACAGGCTCTGGAAACACCATATATTTT	CASSQSGTGSGNTIYF
TRBJ2-1	TRBV4-2	-	-	TGTGCCAGCAGCCCCGGGGACTCGCCATCAGGTGAGCAGTTCTTC	CASSPGDSPSGEQFF
TRBJ1-5	TRBV7-2	-	-	TGTGCCAGCAGCCTCATACAGGGGCCCCAGCATTTT	CASSLIQGPQHF
TRBJ1-4	TRBV28	-	-	TGTGCCAGCAGTCCTACCACCGCAACTAATGAAAAACTGTTTTTT	CASSPTTATNEKLFF